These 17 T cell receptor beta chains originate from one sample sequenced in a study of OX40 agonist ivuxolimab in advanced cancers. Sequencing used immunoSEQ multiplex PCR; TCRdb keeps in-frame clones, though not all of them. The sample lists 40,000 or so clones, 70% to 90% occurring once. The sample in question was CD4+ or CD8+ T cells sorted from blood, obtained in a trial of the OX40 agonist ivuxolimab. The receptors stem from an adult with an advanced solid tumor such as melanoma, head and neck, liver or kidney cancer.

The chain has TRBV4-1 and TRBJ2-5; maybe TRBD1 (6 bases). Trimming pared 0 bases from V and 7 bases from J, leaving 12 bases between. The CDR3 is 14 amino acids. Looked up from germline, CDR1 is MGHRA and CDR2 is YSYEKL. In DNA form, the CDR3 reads TGCGCCAGCAGCCAAGAGAACAGGGTCGGGACCCAGTACTTC. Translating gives CASSQENRVGTQYF.

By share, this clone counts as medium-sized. The CDR3 nucleotides read TGTGCCAGCAGTCCCGGGCCTCCGGGCGTGTACGAGCAGTACTTC. Translating gives CASSPGPPGVYEQYF. The chain uses TRBV27 and TRBJ2-7, with D unclear. CDR3 length: 15 residues. Germline CDR1 and CDR2: MNHEY and SMNVEV (reference sequence). V was trimmed by 5 bases and J by 4 bases, leaving 18 bases between them.

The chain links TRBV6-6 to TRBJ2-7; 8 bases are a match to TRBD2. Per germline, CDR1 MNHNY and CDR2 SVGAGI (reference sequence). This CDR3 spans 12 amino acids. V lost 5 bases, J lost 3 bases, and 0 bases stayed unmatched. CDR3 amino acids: CASSSGSYEQYF. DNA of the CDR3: TGTGCCAGCAGTAGCGGGAGCTACGAGCAGTACTTC.

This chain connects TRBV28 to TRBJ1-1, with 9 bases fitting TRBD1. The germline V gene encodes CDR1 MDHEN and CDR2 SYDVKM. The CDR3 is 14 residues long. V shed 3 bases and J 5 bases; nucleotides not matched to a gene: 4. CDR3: CASSFHDRGTEAFF. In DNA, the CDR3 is TGTGCCAGCAGTTTTCACGACAGGGGGACTGAAGCTTTCTTT. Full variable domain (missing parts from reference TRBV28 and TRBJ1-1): DVKVTQSSRYLVKRTGEKVFLECVQDMDHENMFWYRQDPGLGLRLIYFSYDVKMKEKGDIPEGYSVSREKKERFSLILESASTNQTSMYLCASSFHDRGTEAFFGQGTRLTVV.

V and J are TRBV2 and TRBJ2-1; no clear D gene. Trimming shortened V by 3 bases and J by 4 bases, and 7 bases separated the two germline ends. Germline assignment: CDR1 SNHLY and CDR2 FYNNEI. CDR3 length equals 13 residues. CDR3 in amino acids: CASSDARYNEQFF. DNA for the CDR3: TGTGCCAGCAGTGACGCACGTTACAATGAGCAGTTCTTC.

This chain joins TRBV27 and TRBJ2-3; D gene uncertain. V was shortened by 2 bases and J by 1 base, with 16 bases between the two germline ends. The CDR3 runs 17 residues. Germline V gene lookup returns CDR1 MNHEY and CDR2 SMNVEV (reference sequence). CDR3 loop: CASSLGAPLKRTDTQYF. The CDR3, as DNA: TGTGCCAGCAGTTTAGGCGCTCCCTTAAAGCGCACAGATACGCAGTATTTT.

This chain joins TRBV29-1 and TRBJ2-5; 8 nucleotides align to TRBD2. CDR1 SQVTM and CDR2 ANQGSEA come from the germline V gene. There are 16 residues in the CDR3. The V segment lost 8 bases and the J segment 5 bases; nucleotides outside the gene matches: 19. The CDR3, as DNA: TGCAGCACGCTCGGAAAGACGGGAGGGGAGCGGGAGACCCAGTACTTC. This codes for CSTLGKTGGERETQYF.

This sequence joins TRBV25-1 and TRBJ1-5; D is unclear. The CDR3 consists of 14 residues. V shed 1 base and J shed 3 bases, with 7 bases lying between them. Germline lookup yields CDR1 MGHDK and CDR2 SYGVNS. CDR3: CASSELYLNQPQHF. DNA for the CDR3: TGTGCCAGCAGTGAATTGTATCTCAATCAGCCCCAGCATTTT.

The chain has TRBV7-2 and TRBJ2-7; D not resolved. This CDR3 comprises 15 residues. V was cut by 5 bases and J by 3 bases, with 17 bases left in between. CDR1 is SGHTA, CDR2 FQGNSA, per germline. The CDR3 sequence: CASSPVIQVGYEQYF. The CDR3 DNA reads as TGTGCCAGCAGCCCAGTTATCCAGGTAGGCTACGAGCAGTACTTC.

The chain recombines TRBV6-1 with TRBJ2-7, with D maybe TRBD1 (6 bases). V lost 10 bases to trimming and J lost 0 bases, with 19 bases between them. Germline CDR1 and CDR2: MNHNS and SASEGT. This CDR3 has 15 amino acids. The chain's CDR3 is CATTVRGGLSYEQYF. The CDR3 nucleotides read TGTGCCACCACCGTCCGTGGGGGCCTCTCCTACGAGCAGTACTTC.

The CDR3 reads CASSPAAAGGPFGTDTQYF. Here the CDR3 DNA reads TGCGCCAGCAGCCCGGCGGCAGCGGGAGGGCCGTTCGGCACAGATACGCAGTATTTT. This sequence joins TRBV5-1 and TRBJ2-3, with TRBD2 identical over 10 bases. Germline trimming cut 4 bases from V and 1 base from J; bases unmatched to any gene: 15. Germline CDR1 is SGHRS and CDR2 is YFSETQ. The CDR3 has 19 residues.

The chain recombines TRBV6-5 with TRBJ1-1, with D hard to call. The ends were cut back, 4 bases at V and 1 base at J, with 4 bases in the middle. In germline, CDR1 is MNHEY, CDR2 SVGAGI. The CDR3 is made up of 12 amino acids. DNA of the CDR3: TGTGCCAGCAGTTCAGCGAACACTGAAGCTTTCTTT. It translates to CASSSANTEAFF.

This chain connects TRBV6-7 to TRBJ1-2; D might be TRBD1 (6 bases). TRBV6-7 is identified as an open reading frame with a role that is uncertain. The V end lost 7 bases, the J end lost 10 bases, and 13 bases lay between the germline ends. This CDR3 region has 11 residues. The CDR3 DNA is TGTGCCAGCACCGGCGGGGGCCTCTACACCTTC. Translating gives CASTGGGLYTF.

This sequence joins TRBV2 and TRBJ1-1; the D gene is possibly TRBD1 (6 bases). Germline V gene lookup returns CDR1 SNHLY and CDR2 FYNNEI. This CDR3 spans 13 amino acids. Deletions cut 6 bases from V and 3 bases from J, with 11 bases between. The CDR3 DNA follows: TGTGCCAGCAGAGTGACAGGAGACACTGAAGCTTTCTTT. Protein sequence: CASRVTGDTEAFF.

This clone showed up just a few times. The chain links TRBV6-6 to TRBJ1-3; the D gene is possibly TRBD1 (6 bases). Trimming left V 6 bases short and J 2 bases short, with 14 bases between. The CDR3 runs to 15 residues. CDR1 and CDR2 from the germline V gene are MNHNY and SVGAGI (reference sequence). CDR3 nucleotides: TGTGCCAGCAGACGTACAGGGCCCCCTGGAAACACCATATATTTT. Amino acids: CASRRTGPPGNTIYF.

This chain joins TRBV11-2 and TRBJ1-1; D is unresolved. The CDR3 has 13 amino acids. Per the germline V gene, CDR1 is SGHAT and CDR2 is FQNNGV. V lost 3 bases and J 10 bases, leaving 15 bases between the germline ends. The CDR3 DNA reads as TGTGCCAGCAGCTTCGGCCAGCTAGGATCAGCTTTCTTT. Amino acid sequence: CASSFGQLGSAFF.

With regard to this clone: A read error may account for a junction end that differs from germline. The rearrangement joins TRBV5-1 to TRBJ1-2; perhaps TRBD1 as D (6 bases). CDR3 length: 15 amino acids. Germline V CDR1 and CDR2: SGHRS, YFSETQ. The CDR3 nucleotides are TGTGCCAGCAGCTATCCCGGTAGACAGGCCCTCGGCAAAGCCTTC. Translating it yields CASSYPGRQALGKAF.